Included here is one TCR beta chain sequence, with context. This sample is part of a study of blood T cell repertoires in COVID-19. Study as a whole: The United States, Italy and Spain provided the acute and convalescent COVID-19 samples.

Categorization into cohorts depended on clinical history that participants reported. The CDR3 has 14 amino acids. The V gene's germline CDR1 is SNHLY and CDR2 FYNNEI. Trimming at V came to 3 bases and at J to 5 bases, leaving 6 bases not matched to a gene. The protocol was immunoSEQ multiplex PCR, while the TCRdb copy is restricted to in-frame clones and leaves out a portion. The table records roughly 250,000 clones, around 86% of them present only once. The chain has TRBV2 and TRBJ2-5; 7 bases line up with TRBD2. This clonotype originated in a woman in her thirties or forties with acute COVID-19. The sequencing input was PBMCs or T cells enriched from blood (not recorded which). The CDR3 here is CASSDGRVGETQYF. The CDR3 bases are TGTGCCAGCAGTGATGGGAGGGTAGGCGAGACCCAGTACTTC.